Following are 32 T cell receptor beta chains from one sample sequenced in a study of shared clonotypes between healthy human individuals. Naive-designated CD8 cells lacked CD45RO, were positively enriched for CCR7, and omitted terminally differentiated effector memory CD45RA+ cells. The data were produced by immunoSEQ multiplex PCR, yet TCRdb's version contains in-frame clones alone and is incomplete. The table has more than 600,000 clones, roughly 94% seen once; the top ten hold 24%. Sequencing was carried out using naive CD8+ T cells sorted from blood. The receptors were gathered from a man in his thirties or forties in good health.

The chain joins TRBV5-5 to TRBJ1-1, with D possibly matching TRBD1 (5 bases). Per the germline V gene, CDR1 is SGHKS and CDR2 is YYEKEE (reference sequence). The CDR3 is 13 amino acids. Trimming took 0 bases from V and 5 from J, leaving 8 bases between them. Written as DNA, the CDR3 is TGTGCCAGCAGCTTGGGGACAAAAACTGAAGCTTTCTTT. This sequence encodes CASSLGTKTEAFF. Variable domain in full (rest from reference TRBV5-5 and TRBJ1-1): DAGVTQSPTHLIKTRGQQVTLRCSPISGHKSVSWYQQVLGQGPQFIFQYYEKEERGRGNFPDRFSARQFPNYSSELNVNALLLGDSALYLCASSLGTKTEAFFGQGTRLTVV.

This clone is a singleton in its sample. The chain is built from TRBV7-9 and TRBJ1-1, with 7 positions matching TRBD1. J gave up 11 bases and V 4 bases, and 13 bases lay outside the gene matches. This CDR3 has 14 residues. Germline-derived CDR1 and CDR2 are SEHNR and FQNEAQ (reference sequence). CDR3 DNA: TGTGCCAGCAGCTACCGGGACAGAAAGGATGGGGCTTTCTTT. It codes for CASSYRDRKDGAFF.

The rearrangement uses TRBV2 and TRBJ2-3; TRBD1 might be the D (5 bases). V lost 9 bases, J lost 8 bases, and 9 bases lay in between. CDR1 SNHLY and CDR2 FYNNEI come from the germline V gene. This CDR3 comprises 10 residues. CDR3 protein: CARSGSTQYF. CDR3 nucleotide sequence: TGTGCCAGATCAGGGTCTACGCAGTATTTT.

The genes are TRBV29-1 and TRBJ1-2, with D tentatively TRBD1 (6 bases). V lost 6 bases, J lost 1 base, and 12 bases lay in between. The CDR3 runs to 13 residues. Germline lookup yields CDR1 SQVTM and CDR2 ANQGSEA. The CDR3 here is CSVMDRINYGYTF. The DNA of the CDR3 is TGCAGCGTAATGGACAGAATTAACTATGGCTACACCTTC. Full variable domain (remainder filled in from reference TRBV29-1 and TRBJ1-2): SAVISQKPSRDICQRGTSLTIQCQVDSQVTMMFWYRQQPGQSLTLIATANQGSEATYESGFVIDKFPISRPNLTFSTLTVSNMSPEDSSIYLCSVMDRINYGYTFGSGTRLTVV.

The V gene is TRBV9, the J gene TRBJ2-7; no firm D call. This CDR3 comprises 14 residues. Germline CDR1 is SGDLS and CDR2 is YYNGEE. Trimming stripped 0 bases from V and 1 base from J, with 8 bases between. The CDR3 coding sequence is TGTGCCAGCAGCGTAGGGTTCGGGTCCTACGAGCAGTACTTC. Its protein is CASSVGFGSYEQYF.

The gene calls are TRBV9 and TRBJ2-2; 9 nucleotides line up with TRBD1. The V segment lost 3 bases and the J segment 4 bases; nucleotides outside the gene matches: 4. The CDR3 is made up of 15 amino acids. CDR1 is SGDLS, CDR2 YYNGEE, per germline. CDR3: CASSEWTGVTGELFF. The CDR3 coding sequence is TGTGCCAGCAGCGAGTGGACAGGGGTCACCGGGGAGCTGTTTTTT.

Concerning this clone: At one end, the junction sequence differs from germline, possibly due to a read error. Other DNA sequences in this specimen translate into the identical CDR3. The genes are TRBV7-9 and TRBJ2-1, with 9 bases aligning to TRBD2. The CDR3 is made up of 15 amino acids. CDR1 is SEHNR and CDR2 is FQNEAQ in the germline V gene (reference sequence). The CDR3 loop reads CASSLAGSSYNEQFF. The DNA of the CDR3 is TGTGCCAGCAGCCTAGCGGGGAGCTCCTACAATGAGCAGTTCTTC.

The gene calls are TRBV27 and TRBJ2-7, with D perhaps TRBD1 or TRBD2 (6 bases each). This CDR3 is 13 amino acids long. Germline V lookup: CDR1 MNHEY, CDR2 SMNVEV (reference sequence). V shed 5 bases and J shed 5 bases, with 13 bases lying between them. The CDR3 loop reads CASSPGAVHEQYF. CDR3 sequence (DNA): TGTGCCAGCAGTCCGGGGGCGGTCCACGAGCAGTACTTC.

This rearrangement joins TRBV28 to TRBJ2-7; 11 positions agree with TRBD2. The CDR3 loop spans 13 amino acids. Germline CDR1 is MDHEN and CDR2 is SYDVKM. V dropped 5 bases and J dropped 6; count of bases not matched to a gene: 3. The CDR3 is CASSPSGRSEQYF. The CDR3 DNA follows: TGTGCCAGCAGTCCTAGCGGGAGGAGCGAGCAGTACTTC.

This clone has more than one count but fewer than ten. The chain's CDR3 is CASTLGHEQFF. Written as DNA, the CDR3 is TGTGCCAGCACCCTAGGGCATGAGCAGTTCTTC. The J gene is TRBJ2-1, the V gene TRBV28; the D is unclear. From germline, CDR1 is MDHEN and CDR2 SYDVKM. This CDR3 is built from 11 residues. V dropped 7 bases and J dropped 8 bases, with 9 bases sitting between them.

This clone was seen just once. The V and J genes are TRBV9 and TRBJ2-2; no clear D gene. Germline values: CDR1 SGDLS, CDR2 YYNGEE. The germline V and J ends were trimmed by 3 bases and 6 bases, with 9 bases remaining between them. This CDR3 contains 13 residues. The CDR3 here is CASSGTAAGELFF. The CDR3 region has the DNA TGTGCCAGCAGCGGAACCGCGGCCGGGGAGCTGTTTTTT.

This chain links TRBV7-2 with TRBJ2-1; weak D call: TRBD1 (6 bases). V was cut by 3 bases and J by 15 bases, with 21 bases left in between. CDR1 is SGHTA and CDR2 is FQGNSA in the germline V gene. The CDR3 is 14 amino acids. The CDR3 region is CASSLYRLDSPGFF. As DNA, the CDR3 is TGTGCCAGCAGCTTGTATCGACTGGACAGCCCCGGGTTCTTC.

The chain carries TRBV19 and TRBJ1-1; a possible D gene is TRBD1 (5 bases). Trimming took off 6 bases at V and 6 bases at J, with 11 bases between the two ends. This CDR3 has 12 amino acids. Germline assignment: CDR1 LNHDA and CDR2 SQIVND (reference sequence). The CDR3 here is CASRGVTPEAFF. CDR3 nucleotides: TGTGCCAGTAGGGGGGTCACCCCTGAAGCTTTCTTT.

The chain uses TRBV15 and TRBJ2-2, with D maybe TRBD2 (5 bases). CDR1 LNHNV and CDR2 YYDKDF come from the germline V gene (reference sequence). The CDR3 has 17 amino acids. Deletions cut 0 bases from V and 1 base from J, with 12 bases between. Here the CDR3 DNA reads TGTGCCACCAGCAGAGATCTAGACGGGATGAACACCGGGGAGCTGTTTTTT. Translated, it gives CATSRDLDGMNTGELFF.

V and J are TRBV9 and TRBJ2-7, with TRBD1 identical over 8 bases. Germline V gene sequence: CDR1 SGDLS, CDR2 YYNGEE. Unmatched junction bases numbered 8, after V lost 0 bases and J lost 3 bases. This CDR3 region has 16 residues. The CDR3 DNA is TGTGCCAGCAGCGTAGCTGTCAGGGGGCCTGTCTACGAGCAGTACTTC. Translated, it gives CASSVAVRGPVYEQYF.

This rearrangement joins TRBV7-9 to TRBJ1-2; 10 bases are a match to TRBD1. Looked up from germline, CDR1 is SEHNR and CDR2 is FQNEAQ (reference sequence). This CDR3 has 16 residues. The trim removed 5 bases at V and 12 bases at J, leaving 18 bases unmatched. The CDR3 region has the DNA TGTGCCAGCAGCCCTCCCGGAAGGGGACAGGGGCGAGGGGACACCTTC. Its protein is CASSPPGRGQGRGDTF.

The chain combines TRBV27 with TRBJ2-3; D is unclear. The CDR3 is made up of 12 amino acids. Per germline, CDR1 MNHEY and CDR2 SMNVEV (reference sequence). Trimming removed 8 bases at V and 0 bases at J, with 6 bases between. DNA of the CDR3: TGTGCCAGCGGCTTTAGCACAGATACGCAGTATTTT. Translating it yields CASGFSTDTQYF.

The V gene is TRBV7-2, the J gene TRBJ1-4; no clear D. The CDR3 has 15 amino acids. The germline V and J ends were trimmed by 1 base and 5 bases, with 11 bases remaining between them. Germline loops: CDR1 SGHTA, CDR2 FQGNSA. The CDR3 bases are TGTGCCAGCAGCTTAGAGGCCGCCGTGAATGAAAAACTGTTTTTT. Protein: CASSLEAAVNEKLFF.

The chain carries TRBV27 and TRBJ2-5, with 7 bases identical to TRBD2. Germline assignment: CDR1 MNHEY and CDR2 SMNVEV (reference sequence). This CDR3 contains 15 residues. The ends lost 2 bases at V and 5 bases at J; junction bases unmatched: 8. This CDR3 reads CASSLRGERWETQYF. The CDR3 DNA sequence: TGTGCCAGCAGTTTACGGGGGGAGCGCTGGGAGACCCAGTACTTC.

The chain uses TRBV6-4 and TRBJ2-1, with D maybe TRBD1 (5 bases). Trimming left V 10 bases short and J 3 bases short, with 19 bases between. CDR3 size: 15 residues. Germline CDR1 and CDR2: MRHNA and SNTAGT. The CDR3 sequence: CANHLGAVCYNEQFF. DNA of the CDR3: TGTGCCAATCATCTAGGGGCCGTGTGCTACAATGAGCAGTTCTTC.

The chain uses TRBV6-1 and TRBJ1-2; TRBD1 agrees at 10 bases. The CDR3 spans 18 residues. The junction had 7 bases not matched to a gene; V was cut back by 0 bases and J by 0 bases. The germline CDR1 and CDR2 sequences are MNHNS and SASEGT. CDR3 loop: CASSEAGMGTGANYGYTF. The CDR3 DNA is TGTGCCAGCAGTGAAGCCGGGATGGGGACAGGGGCTAACTATGGCTACACCTTC.

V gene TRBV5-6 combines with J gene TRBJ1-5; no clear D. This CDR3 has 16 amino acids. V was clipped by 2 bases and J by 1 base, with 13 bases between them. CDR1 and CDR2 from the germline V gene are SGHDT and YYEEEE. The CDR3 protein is CASSFSGNGSNQPQHF. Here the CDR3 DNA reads TGTGCCAGCAGCTTCTCCGGGAACGGCAGCAATCAGCCCCAGCATTTT.

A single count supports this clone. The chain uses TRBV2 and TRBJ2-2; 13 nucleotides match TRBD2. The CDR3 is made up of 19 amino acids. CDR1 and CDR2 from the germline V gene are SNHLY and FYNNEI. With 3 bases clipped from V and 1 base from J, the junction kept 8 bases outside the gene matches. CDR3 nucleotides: TGTGCCAGCAGTGAGGGACTAGCGGGATTGCGGGGGAACACCGGGGAGCTGTTTTTT. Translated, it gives CASSEGLAGLRGNTGELFF.

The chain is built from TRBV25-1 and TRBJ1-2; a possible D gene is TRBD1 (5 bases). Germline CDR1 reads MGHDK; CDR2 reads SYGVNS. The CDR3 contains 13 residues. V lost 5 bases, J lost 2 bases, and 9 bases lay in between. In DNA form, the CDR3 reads TGTGCCAGCAGTACTCGACAGAACTATGGCTACACCTTC. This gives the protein CASSTRQNYGYTF.

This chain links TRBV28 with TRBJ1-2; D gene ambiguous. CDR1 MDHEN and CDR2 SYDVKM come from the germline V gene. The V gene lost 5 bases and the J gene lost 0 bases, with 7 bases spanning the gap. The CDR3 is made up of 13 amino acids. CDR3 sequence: CASSGAANYGYTF. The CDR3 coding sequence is TGTGCCAGCAGTGGAGCAGCTAACTATGGCTACACCTTC.

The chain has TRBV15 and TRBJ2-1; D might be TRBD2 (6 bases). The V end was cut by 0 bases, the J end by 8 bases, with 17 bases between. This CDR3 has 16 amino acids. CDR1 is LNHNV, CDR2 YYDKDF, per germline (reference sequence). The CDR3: CATSRESAGSSDEQFF. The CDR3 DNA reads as TGTGCCACCAGCAGAGAAAGCGCGGGAAGTAGCGATGAGCAGTTCTTC.

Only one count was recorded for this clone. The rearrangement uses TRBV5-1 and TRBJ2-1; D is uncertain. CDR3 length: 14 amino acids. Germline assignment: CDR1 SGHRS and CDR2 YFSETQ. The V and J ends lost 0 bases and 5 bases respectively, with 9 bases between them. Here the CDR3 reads CASSLVLRNNEQFF. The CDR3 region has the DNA TGCGCCAGCAGCTTGGTGCTCCGGAACAATGAGCAGTTCTTC.

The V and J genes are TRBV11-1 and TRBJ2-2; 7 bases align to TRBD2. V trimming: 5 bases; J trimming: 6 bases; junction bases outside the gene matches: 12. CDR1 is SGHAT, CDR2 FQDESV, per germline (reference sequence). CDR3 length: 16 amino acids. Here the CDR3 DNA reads TGTGCCAGCAGCCACCTACTCGCTCGGGGGGCCGGGGAGCTGTTTTTT. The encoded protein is CASSHLLARGAGELFF.

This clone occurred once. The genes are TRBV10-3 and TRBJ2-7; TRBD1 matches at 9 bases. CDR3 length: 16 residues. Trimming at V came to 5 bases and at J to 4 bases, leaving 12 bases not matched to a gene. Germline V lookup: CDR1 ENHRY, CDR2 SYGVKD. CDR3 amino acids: CAISRPGRQGVYEQYF. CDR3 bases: TGTGCCATCAGTCGACCGGGGCGACAGGGGGTGTACGAGCAGTACTTC.

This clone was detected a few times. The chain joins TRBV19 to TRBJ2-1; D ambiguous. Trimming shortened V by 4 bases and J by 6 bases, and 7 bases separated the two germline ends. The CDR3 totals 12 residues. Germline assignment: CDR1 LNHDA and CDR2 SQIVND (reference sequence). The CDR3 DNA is TGTGCCAGTAGTACACCCGGCAATGAGCAGTTCTTC. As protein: CASSTPGNEQFF.

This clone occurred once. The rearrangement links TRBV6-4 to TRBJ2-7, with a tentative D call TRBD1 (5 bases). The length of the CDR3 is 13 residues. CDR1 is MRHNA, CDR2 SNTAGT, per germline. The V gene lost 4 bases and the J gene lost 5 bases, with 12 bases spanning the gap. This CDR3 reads CASSATPGHEQYF. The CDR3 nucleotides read TGTGCCAGCAGTGCGACCCCAGGGCACGAGCAGTACTTC.

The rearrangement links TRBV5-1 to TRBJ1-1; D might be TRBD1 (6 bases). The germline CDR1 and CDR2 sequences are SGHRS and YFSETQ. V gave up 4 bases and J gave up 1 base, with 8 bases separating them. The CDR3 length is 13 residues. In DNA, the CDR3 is TGCGCCAGCAGCCGGACAGCGAACACTGAAGCTTTCTTT. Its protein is CASSRTANTEAFF. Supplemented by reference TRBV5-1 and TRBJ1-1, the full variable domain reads KAGVTQTPRYLIKTRGQQVTLSCSPISGHRSVSWYQQTPGQGLQFLFEYFSETQRNKGNFPGRFSGRQFSNSRSEMNVSTLELGDSALYLCASSRTANTEAFFGQGTRLTVV.